This T cell receptor (beta chain) was obtained from a study of cytomegalovirus exposure and HLA in healthy donors (dated by TCRdb to 2017 to 2019). With respect to the entire study: In an earlier analysis of approximately 640 of the donors, about 260 Gb of sequence data and about 110 million unique TCR beta sequences from roughly 180 million T cells were reported. An early release covering around 630 HLA-typed donors comprised about 290 gigabases of sequencing data and tens of millions of unique TCR sequences. Of the roughly 410 genotyped donors, 65% to 90% were placed in the genetic ancestry cluster associated with self-reported Caucasian donors. The aim of the study was to test whether cataloging public T cell receptors could identify signatures of past pathogen exposure. The study used immunosequencing to profile the T cell repertoires of approximately 650 subjects and linked those repertoires to cytomegalovirus serostatus. Along with the approximately 700-subject first cohort, a separate validation cohort of over a hundred different subjects was used. The study combined high-throughput TCR immunosequencing, statistical association of individual TCRs with disease status, and machine learning to predict cytomegalovirus infection status. To study patterns of TCR occurrence, a later analysis re-analyzed previously published TCR beta repertoires from several hundred donors and added high-resolution HLA genotyping. The later analysis used no new phenotypic data to find candidate immune exposures, relying instead on TCR beta sequences and their occurrence across donors. An earlier analysis of several hundred of the donors applied high-throughput TCR beta sequencing to assess whether each TCR beta V gene segment acted as functional or pseudogenic. Donor age, sex, ethnicity and CMV serostatus were compiled together with the repertoire data. Genome-wide SNP genotypes for about 65% of the roughly 700 donors were used in a later genetic analysis, which treated that subset as a discovery cohort. Every repertoire in the discovery cohort had been generated on one and the same sequencing platform. HLA typing covered class I and class II loci at four-digit resolution. The number of donors typed differed by locus, with roughly 620-640 for A, B, C, DRB1 and DQB1, more than 500 for DQA1, 606 for DPA1, and over 400 for DPB1. Because of strong linkage in the cohort, a few DR-DQ haplotypes were treated as single units for association and clustering. Among some 410 genotyped donors of the cohort, an average of approximately 240,000 unique TCR beta nucleotide sequences was sequenced per donor, of which roughly 17% were non-productive. Overall study outcomes, separate from this receptor: A further reported finding was that TCR beta sequences accurately predicted the HLA-A and HLA-B alleles for most subjects in the first cohort. For the cohort, immune exposure information was limited to CMV serostatus. A later genetic analysis reported fewer N-insertions in productive TCRs among donors in an Asian-associated ancestry cluster than the 666-donor mean. The earlier analysis of 450 to 700 of the donors excluded some 15 rarely observed V segments, including chromosome 9 orphons, because counts were too low. In an earlier analysis of roughly 500 of the donors, most TCR beta V segments appeared in productive rearrangements about 90% or about 30% of the time, broadly matching IMGT annotations. In a later analysis, most CMV-associated TCR beta chains were found to appear HLA-restricted, with HLA associations seemingly driven largely by CMV exposure. A later analysis found that HLA-associated TCR beta chains were more clonally expanded and had lower generation probabilities than equally common non-associated chains. In both the original and validation cohorts, the classifier was reported to diagnose cytomegalovirus status with high specificity and sensitivity. In a later analysis, several top co-occurrence clusters were reported to appear linked to parvovirus B19, influenza, CMV and Epstein-Barr virus. Most TCR sequences were observed very rarely across donors, whereas some public TCRs were present in many individuals. According to a later analysis, TCR association rates differed among HLA loci, with DRB1 alleles showing the most associated TCRs and HLA-C alleles showing the fewest. The cohort was sequenced for TCR beta chains only, and without alpha or paired-chain data the features that could be detected were limited. The presence/absence analyses assumed that sequencing depth was roughly uniform across donors, and that assumption may not be true. A cluster of highly shared sequence variants was judged likely to be a technical artifact of the sequencing pipeline. Correlated functional status among segregating V segments might reflect linkage disequilibrium, but an unknown experimental factor could not be ruled out. A total of 150 to 200 TCR beta chains were listed by the study as associated with cytomegalovirus. Because HLA typing was unavailable for some donors at each locus, only the typed subset was used in association tests. Three of the identified cytomegalovirus-associated TCR beta chains were confirmed in vitro to be specific for cytomegalovirus antigens. Strong co-occurrence of HLA alleles, especially DR and DQ, made assigning TCR associations to individual alleles difficult. The 87-base-pair reads could not distinguish some IMGT-functional V segments, including TRBV6-2 and TRBV6-3, so those segments were excluded. The authors suggested that the approach could potentially be generalized to other disease states and immunological phenotypes. An association between a missense DCLRE1C variant and V-gene and J-gene trimming of TCR beta chains was found in a later genetic analysis and replicated in an independent cohort. Specific HLA alleles were associated with 16,951 TCR beta sequences at a false discovery rate of 0.05 in a later analysis.

As concerns this clone: This clone's antigen is unknown. Base quality data are lacking; no much larger clone is found one base away.

In total, over 600 healthy bone marrow donors made up the cohort. At the time of sampling, all cohort members were nominally healthy, though unrecorded immune exposures were likely present. The donor was CMV seronegative and belonged to the group of approximately 320 seronegative cohort members. A peripheral blood sample was collected from each donor, and TCR beta sequencing was performed on peripheral blood mononuclear cells. Genomic DNA was extracted from the blood cell samples with the Qiagen DNeasy Blood Extraction Kit. The library relied on the immunoSEQ multiplex PCR assay. For the multiplex PCR, a mixture combining 60 forward primers for TCR Vbeta segments and 13 reverse primers for TCR Jbeta segments was used. The CDR3 region of rearranged TCR beta genes was amplified from genomic DNA with a multiplex PCR assay. Amplified TCR beta libraries were sequenced as 87-base-pair reads on the Illumina HiSeq System. As for the authors' bioinformatics: A later analysis counted some 80 million unique TCR beta chains across the 600 to 850 repertoires, and 9 million to 14 million of these chains were shared by at least two donors. Raw reads were error-corrected and collapsed into unique sequences with a nearest-neighbor algorithm that merged closely related sequences to remove PCR and sequencing errors. Alignment of CDR3 sequences to IMGT reference sequences was used to assign V, D and J gene segments. For a sequence to be retained, at least a six-nucleotide match to both a V gene segment and a J gene segment was required. A rearrangement counted as productive if the CDR3 had no stop codons and remained in frame with V and J, and every other rearrangement counted as non-productive. Following IMGT convention, CDR3 was defined as the stretch from the second conserved V-encoded cysteine to the conserved J-encoded phenylalanine. The earlier analysis of 550 to 650 of the donors excluded any sequence lacking an unambiguous match to a single V gene segment. An earlier analysis of fewer than 750 of the donors classified V segments as functional when productive rearrangements were above 56.7% and as segregating when the standard deviation between donors was above 5%. A statistical classification framework was built for diagnosing cytomegalovirus status from the catalog of TCR beta chain sequences. In a later analysis, V and J genes were assigned by comparing TCR nucleotide sequences against IMGT/GENE-DB human TR gene sequences. In a later analysis, CDR3 sequences and most-parsimonious VDJ recombination scenarios were assigned using the TCRdist pipeline. A later analysis defined each TCR beta chain by its CDR3 amino acid sequence plus V-gene family, and excluded reads lacking a unique V-gene family. In a later analysis, a few hundred highly shared, low-generation-probability nucleotide sequences were removed to address suspected cross-contamination and a sequencing artifact. In a later analysis, a clonal expansion index was calculated for each public chain from normalized within-repertoire ranks of inferred template counts. A later analysis computed generation probabilities with a VDJ recombination model fitted to out-of-frame rearrangements, and checked the results against IGoR. In a later analysis, TCR-TCR, TCR-HLA and TCR-CMV co-occurrence was scored with hypergeometric tests, and a repertoire-size bias correction was applied to TCR pairs. False discovery rates were estimated in a later analysis by permuting HLA or CMV assignments 20 times. In a later analysis, co-occurring TCRs were grouped using DBSCAN, with TCRdist sequence similarity added in when clustering inside HLA-allele-positive subsets. Repertoires with fewer than 30,000 or more than 120,000 public chains, plus five repertoires with anomalous nucleotide sharing, were excluded from co-occurrence clustering. This is the immuneACCESS table as TCRdb keeps it, with only in-frame sequences that have V and J called. A part of the clones is gone; compared with another copy, unresolved V genes explain less than half, and the rest is unexplained. That table furnishes V, J and clone size, whereas the DNA furnished D and trimming. Here the sample has approximately 96,000 clones; around 72% occur a single time. In total, the top ten clones hold under 2% of the sample.

Trimming removed 5 bases from V and 4 bases from J, leaving 14 bases between the germline ends. The CDR3 sequence holds 14 residues, the cysteine and phenylalanine included. Of all the DNA, just the CDR3 is kept, 42 bases in frame from base 1. Based on the germline V gene, the CDR1 and CDR2 sequences are MNHNS and SASEGT. Sequences were obtained from PBMCs. The sequence derives from a male donor in good health and CMV-seronegative. This receptor chain uses TRBV6-1 and TRBJ1-2; TRBD1 is perhaps the D gene, given 6 matching bases. For the CDR3, the sequence is CASSSDRMSYGYTF. Read as DNA, the sequence is TGTGCCAGCAGTTCAGACAGGATGTCCTATGGCTACACCTTC.